The sequence of this T cell receptor beta chain was determined in a study of CD8 T cells in Susac syndrome. Sequencing of TCR beta was carried out in blood CD8+ and CD4+ T cells. Reverse transcription of roughly 0.5 to 1 ug RNA used random hexamers. An immunoSEQ multiplex PCR generated amplified TCR beta CDR3 products spanning 54 Vbeta and 13 Jbeta. TCRdb independently ran MiXCR on the immunoSEQ multiplex PCR reads; one entry per CDR3 protein. This table holds around 79,000 distinct CDR3 sequences, roughly 94% found once. The ends lost 4 bases at V and 2 bases at J; junction bases unmatched: 10. The germline gives CDR1 SGHRS, CDR2 YFSETQ. The CDR3 loop spans 16 amino acids.

The receptor comes from a human donor with Susac syndrome. This chain links TRBV5-1 with TRBJ2-7; 9 nucleotides agree with TRBD2. Sequencing used CD8+ T cells from PBMCs. CDR3 DNA: TGCGCCAGCAGCCCTTTTAGACTAGCGGAGGCCTACGAGCAGTACTTC. Translated, it gives CASSPFRLAEAYEQYF.